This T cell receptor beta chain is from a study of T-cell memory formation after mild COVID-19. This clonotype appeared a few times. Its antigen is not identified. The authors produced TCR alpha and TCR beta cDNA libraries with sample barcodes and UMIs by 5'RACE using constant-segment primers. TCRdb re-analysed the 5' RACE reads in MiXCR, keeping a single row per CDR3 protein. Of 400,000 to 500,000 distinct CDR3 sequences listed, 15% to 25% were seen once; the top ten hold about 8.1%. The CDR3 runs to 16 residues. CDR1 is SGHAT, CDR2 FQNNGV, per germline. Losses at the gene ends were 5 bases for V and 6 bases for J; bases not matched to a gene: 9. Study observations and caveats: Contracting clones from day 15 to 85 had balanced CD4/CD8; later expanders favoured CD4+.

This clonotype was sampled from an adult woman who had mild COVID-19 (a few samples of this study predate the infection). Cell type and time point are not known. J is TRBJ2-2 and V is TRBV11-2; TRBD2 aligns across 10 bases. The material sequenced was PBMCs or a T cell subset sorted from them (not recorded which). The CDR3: CASSPRLAGRPGELFF. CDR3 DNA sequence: TGTGCCAGCAGCCCCAGACTAGCGGGTCGGCCCGGGGAGCTGTTTTTT.